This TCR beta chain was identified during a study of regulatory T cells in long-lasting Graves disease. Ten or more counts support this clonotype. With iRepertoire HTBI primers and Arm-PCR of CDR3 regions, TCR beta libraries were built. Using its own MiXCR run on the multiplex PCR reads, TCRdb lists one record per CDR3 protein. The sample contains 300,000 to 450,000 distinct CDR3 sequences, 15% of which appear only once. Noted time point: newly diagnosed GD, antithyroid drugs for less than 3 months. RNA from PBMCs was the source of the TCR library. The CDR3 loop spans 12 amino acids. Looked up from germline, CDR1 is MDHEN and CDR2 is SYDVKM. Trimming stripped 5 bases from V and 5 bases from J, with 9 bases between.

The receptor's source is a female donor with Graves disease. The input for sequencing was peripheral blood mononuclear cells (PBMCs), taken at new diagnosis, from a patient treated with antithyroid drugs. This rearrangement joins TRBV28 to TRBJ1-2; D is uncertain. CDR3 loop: CASSPGEYGYTF. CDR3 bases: TGTGCCAGCAGTCCCGGGGAGTATGGCTACACCTTC.